Presented here are 10 T cell receptor beta chains from one specimen sequenced in a study of blood T cells in healthy people across ages. Together with a sample-barcoded 5' primer, a J-beta primer mix was included in a second PCR lasting about 7 to 11 cycles. TCRdb analysed the 5' RACE reads with MiXCR anew, one entry per CDR3 protein. The table has 1.4 million or so distinct CDR3 sequences, under 55% seen once. Sequences were obtained from blood. These receptors were obtained from a young woman in good health.

The chain is built from TRBV4-1 and TRBJ2-5; perhaps TRBD1 as D (6 bases). The J call may be mistaken, given a closer DNA end match to TRBJ2-7. The CDR3 runs to 14 residues. Germline CDR1 and CDR2: MGHRA and YSYEKL. CDR3 DNA sequence: TGCGCCAGCAGCCCACAGGGTCCCCCGGACGAGCAGTACTTC. Amino acids: CASSPQGPPDEQYF.

Worth noting for this clonotype: With a far larger clone one base away, a read error is the likely cause. The chain carries TRBV6-5 and TRBJ2-7; D ambiguous. CDR1 and CDR2 (germline): MNHEY, SVGAGI. This CDR3 has 11 amino acids. V was cut by 7 bases and J by 1 base, with 5 bases left in between. Here the CDR3 reads CASMGSYEQYF. CDR3 sequence (DNA): TGTGCCAGCATGGGTTCCTACGAGCAGTACTTC.

This sequence joins TRBV5-1 and TRBJ2-7, with 10 bases that match TRBD1. The V gene end was trimmed by 4 bases and the J gene end by 0 bases; junction bases not matched to a gene: 4. Germline V gene sequence: CDR1 SGHRS, CDR2 YFSETQ. This CDR3 comprises 15 residues. This CDR3 reads CASSHGTGDSYEQYF. CDR3 nucleotides: TGCGCCAGCAGCCATGGGACAGGGGACTCCTACGAGCAGTACTTC. Full variable domain (remainder filled in from reference TRBV5-1 and TRBJ2-7): KAGVTQTPRYLIKTRGQQVTLSCSPISGHRSVSWYQQTPGQGLQFLFEYFSETQRNKGNFPGRFSGRQFSNSRSEMNVSTLELGDSALYLCASSHGTGDSYEQYFGPGTRLTVT.

This chain uses TRBV7-2 with TRBJ2-2; D ambiguous. Trimming shortened V by 3 bases and J by 1 base, and 12 bases separated the two germline ends. Germline-derived CDR1 and CDR2 are SGHTA and FQGNSA. The CDR3 extends over 16 amino acids. The CDR3 DNA reads as TGTGCCAGCAGCTTGTTTGGGCACCGGAACACCGGGGAGCTGTTTTTT. Amino acid sequence: CASSLFGHRNTGELFF.

This sequence joins TRBV6-2 or TRBV6-3 and TRBJ2-3; D uncertain. V lost 0 bases and J lost 1, with 8 bases in between. Germline assignment: CDR1 MNHEY and CDR2 SVGEGT. This CDR3 comprises 15 residues. The DNA of the CDR3 is TGTGCCAGCAGTTACTCGGCTTACCGCACAGATACGCAGTATTTT. Translation: CASSYSAYRTDTQYF.

The chain has TRBV9 and TRBJ1-6; D possibly corresponds to TRBD1 (5 bases). Germline V gene sequence: CDR1 SGDLS, CDR2 YYNGEE. The germline V and J ends were trimmed by 2 bases and 9 bases, with 12 bases remaining between them. There are 14 residues in the CDR3. The CDR3 region is CASSVRQSASPLHF. The CDR3 DNA reads TGTGCCAGCAGCGTGAGACAGTCAGCTTCACCCCTCCACTTT.

A few counts support this clonotype. The chain employs TRBV12-3 or TRBV12-4 and TRBJ2-3, with D tentatively TRBD2 (5 bases). There are 14 residues in the CDR3. The V end lost 10 bases, the J end lost 0 bases, and 14 bases lay between the germline ends. The CDR3 region is CATRTRSSTDTQYF. CDR3 coding DNA: TGTGCCACACGGACTCGGAGTAGCACAGATACGCAGTATTTT.

This rearrangement joins TRBV29-1 to TRBJ2-3; 8 bases align to TRBD2. The V gene end was trimmed by 4 bases and the J gene end by 6 bases; junction bases not matched to a gene: 9. CDR1 and CDR2 from the germline V gene are SQVTM and ANQGSEA. This CDR3 region has 14 residues. The CDR3 coding sequence is TGCAGCGTTGTACTAACGGGGGGGTATGATACGCAGTATTTT. Its translation is CSVVLTGGYDTQYF.

This rearrangement joins TRBV4-1 to TRBJ2-1; D not certain. The CDR3 spans 14 residues. V lost 1 base, J lost 10 bases, and 14 bases lay in between. Germline V gives CDR1 MGHRA, CDR2 YSYEKL. CDR3 residues: CASSQVVWVEEQFF. The CDR3 coding sequence is TGCGCCAGCAGCCAAGTGGTCTGGGTCGAGGAGCAGTTCTTC.

The genes are TRBV20-1 and TRBJ2-3, with D possibly TRBD2 on 6 matching bases. In germline, CDR1 is DFQATT, CDR2 SNEGSKA (reference sequence). The CDR3 length is 13 residues. Between the trimmed V and J ends, which lost 3 bases and 11 bases, there was a span of 18 bases. The CDR3 protein is CSARRRGAGGQYF. CDR3 nucleotide sequence: TGCAGTGCTAGGAGGAGGGGCGCGGGTGGGCAGTATTTT.